The rows below give T cell receptor beta chains drawn from one sample of a study of blood T cell repertoires in COVID-19. Method: immunoSEQ multiplex PCR; TCRdb's copy keeps in-frame clones and lacks some. The data show roughly 130,000 clones, roughly 80% seen once. The sample consisted of peripheral blood. These receptors were obtained from a woman aged 45-59 years with acute or convalescent COVID-19. Both conserved end residues are part of each CDR3. Fields, in order: J gene, clone size, D gene, V gene, CDR3 protein, CDR3 DNA. A D gene is named only where the DNA matches it firmly. Clone size appears in some rows only: once, few, many, or a class for an expanded clone.

>TRBJ1-1|.|.|TRBV2
CASSEGERGGSDAFF
TGTGCCAGCAGTGAAGGGGAAAGGGGGGGCTCGGATGCTTTCTTT
>TRBJ1-2|.|TRBD1|TRBV19
CASSTDRGQSGYTF
TGTGCCAGTAGTACGGACAGGGGCCAATCTGGCTACACCTTC
>TRBJ1-1|.|TRBD1|TRBV6-5
CASRTGGGNTEAFF
TGTGCCAGCAGGACAGGGGGCGGGAACACTGAAGCTTTCTTT
>TRBJ1-2|many|.|TRBV11-2
CASSLAPVSGYTF
TGTGCCAGCAGCTTAGCCCCGGTTTCCGGCTACACCTTC
>TRBJ1-2|few|TRBD1|TRBV7-2
CASSLAQGAVYGYTF
TGTGCCAGCAGCTTAGCGCAGGGGGCGGTCTATGGCTACACCTTC
>TRBJ1-6|.|.|TRBV19
CASSGTSNSPLHF
TGTGCCAGTAGCGGGACAAGCAATTCACCCCTCCACTTT
>TRBJ1-5|.|TRBD1|TRBV25-1
CASAGTGGNQPQHF
TGTGCCAGCGCAGGGACAGGGGGCAATCAGCCCCAGCATTTT
>TRBJ2-1|.|TRBD1|TRBV5-1
CASSLVGGGGDEQFF
TGCGCCAGCAGCTTGGTAGGGGGCGGAGGTGATGAGCAGTTCTTC
>TRBJ1-4|once|.|TRBV11-2
CASSFSRGTNEKLFF
TGTGCCAGCAGCTTTTCTCGAGGGACTAATGAAAAACTGTTTTTT
>TRBJ2-1|.|.|TRBV30
CAWSVRGFNEQFF
TGTGCCTGGAGTGTACGAGGGTTTAATGAGCAGTTCTTC
>TRBJ2-1|.|.|TRBV21-1
CASRGTGKGSYNEQFF
TGTGCCAGCAGGGGGACAGGGAAGGGCTCCTACAATGAGCAGTTCTTC
>TRBJ1-1|.|.|TRBV10-3
CAISGGLVGTTEAFF
TGTGCCATCAGTGGGGGGCTGGTCGGGACGACTGAAGCTTTCTTT
>TRBJ1-2|.|TRBD1|TRBV5-6
CASSRDRGYTF
TGTGCCAGCAGCCGGGACAGGGGCTACACCTTC
>TRBJ1-5|few|.|TRBV6-1
CASSEAGGNQPQHF
TGTGCCAGCAGTGAAGCAGGGGGCAATCAGCCCCAGCATTTT
>TRBJ1-3|.|TRBD1|TRBV7-9
CASSLTRGQGIRNTIYF
TGTGCCAGCAGCTTAACGAGGGGGCAGGGCATAAGAAACACCATATATTTT
>TRBJ1-1|.|.|TRBV7-3
CASSPGQGNTEAFF
TGTGCCAGCAGTCCCGGGCAGGGGAACACTGAAGCTTTCTTT
>TRBJ1-3|.|TRBD1|TRBV29-1
CSGRTGAGNTIYF
TGCAGCGGAAGGACAGGGGCTGGAAACACCATATATTTT
>TRBJ2-3|few|TRBD2|TRBV6-5
CASSYLSGTSGGTQYF
TGTGCCAGCAGTTACCTTTCCGGGACTAGCGGGGGGACGCAGTATTTT
>TRBJ1-2|.|.|TRBV10-3
CAIYGSHYTF
TGTGCCATCTATGGGAGCCACTACACCTTC
>TRBJ1-2|.|TRBD1|TRBV19
CASRTTGETYGYTF
TGTGCCAGTAGGACGACAGGGGAAACCTATGGCTACACCTTC
>TRBJ2-3|.|.|TRBV5-1
CASSLGHDYYRATDTQYF
TGCGCCAGCAGCTTGGGCCATGACTATTACAGGGCGACAGATACGCAGTATTTT
>TRBJ1-2|once|TRBD1|TRBV2
CASRGQGDNYGYTF
TGTGCCAGCAGGGGACAGGGGGACAACTATGGCTACACCTTC
>TRBJ2-7|.|.|TRBV29-1
CSVVLQGRFDEQYF
TGCAGCGTTGTACTACAGGGAAGATTTGACGAGCAGTACTTC
>TRBJ2-2|.|.|TRBV10-2
CASSEDRIMNTGELFF
TGCGCCAGCAGTGAAGACAGGATTATGAACACCGGGGAGCTGTTTTTT
>TRBJ2-3|.|.|TRBV5-1
CASSLGQDTDTQYF
TGCGCCAGCAGCTTGGGGCAGGATACAGATACGCAGTATTTT
>TRBJ2-7|.|TRBD2|TRBV5-4
CASSSGGGWNEQYF
TGTGCCAGCAGCTCGGGGGGGGGATGGAACGAGCAGTACTTC
>TRBJ1-2|.|.|TRBV12-5
CASGLVHSGANYGYTF
TGTGCTAGTGGTTTGGTACACTCAGGGGCTAACTATGGCTACACCTTC
>TRBJ1-4|.|TRBD1|TRBV3-1/TRBV3-2
CASSRLPGQGAGKLFF
TGTGCCAGCAGTCGTCTTCCGGGACAGGGGGCAGGAAAACTGTTTTTT
>TRBJ1-1|.|TRBD1|TRBV6-5
CASSRDRQTSEAFF
TGTGCCAGCAGTCGGGACAGGCAAACGTCTGAAGCTTTCTTT
>TRBJ2-7|few|TRBD1|TRBV7-6
CASSSQGATYEQYF
TGTGCCAGCAGCTCACAGGGGGCGACCTACGAGCAGTACTTC
>TRBJ1-1|few|.|TRBV19
CASSRVSQNTEAFF
TGTGCCAGTAGTCGAGTAAGCCAGAACACTGAAGCTTTCTTT
>TRBJ1-2|few|.|TRBV2
CASSTGSWYGYTF
TGTGCCAGCAGTACAGGGTCTTGGTATGGCTACACCTTC
>TRBJ2-1|.|TRBD2|TRBV3-1/TRBV3-2
CASSPSGGASNEQFF
TGTGCCAGCAGCCCTAGCGGGGGGGCCTCAAATGAGCAGTTCTTC
>TRBJ1-4|.|.|TRBV11-2
CASSGAAGRNEKLFF
TGTGCCAGCAGTGGTGCGGCGGGAAGAAATGAAAAACTGTTTTTT
>TRBJ1-4|.|.|TRBV5-1
CASSLAAATNEKLFF
TGCGCCAGCAGCTTGGCCGCAGCAACTAATGAAAAACTGTTTTTT
>TRBJ1-1|.|TRBD1|TRBV12-3/TRBV12-4
CASSRTGAEAFF
TGTGCCAGCAGTCGGACAGGAGCTGAAGCTTTCTTT
>TRBJ1-3|.|.|TRBV27
CASSFRGSGNTIYF
TGTGCCAGCAGTTTTCGGGGTTCTGGAAACACCATATATTTT
>TRBJ2-3|.|TRBD2|TRBV3-1/TRBV3-2
CASSQKRLAGGAQYF
TGTGCCAGCAGCCAAAAGAGACTAGCGGGGGGCGCGCAGTATTTT
>TRBJ2-7|.|TRBD1|TRBV5-6
CASSFYRDRGYEQYF
TGTGCCAGCAGCTTTTACAGAGACAGGGGCTACGAGCAGTACTTC
>TRBJ1-1|.|TRBD1|TRBV6-5
CASSNRGNTEAFF
TGTGCCAGCAGTAACAGGGGGAACACTGAAGCTTTCTTT
>TRBJ1-6|.|.|TRBV27
CASSLSPWGGSPLHF
TGTGCCAGCAGTTTATCCCCCTGGGGGGGTTCACCCCTCCACTTT
>TRBJ1-2|.|.|TRBV3-1/TRBV3-2
CASSQMRFGGYTF
TGTGCCAGCAGCCAAATGAGGTTTGGTGGCTACACCTTC
>TRBJ1-4|.|TRBD1|TRBV15
CATSRAQGVGEKLFF
TGTGCCACCAGCAGAGCACAGGGGGTTGGAGAAAAACTGTTTTTT
>TRBJ2-1|few|.|TRBV18
CASSPKAGSSYNEQFF
TGTGCCAGCTCACCAAAGGCGGGAAGCTCCTACAATGAGCAGTTCTTC
>TRBJ1-4|.|.|TRBV21-1
CASSAATNEKLFF
TGTGCCAGCAGCGCGGCAACTAATGAAAAACTGTTTTTT
>TRBJ2-3|once|.|TRBV5-4
CASSPPKGGSDTQYF
TGTGCCAGCAGCCCCCCGAAGGGGGGGTCAGATACGCAGTATTTT
>TRBJ1-6|once|TRBD1|TRBV2
CASSVVQGASPLHF
TGTGCCAGCAGTGTGGTCCAGGGGGCCTCACCCCTCCACTTT
>TRBJ1-2|.|.|TRBV5-1
CASSSMGRYTF
TGCGCCAGCAGCTCCATGGGGCGGTACACCTTC
>TRBJ1-1|.|TRBD1|TRBV19
CASRDGTGLNTEAFF
TGTGCCAGTAGAGACGGGACAGGGCTGAACACTGAAGCTTTCTTT
>TRBJ1-3|.|.|TRBV5-8
CASSLDHMPGNTIYF
TGTGCCAGCAGCTTGGATCACATGCCAGGAAACACCATATATTTT
>TRBJ1-4|few|.|TRBV18
CASSPELLDRTTNEKLFF
TGTGCCAGCTCACCCGAGTTATTAGACAGAACAACTAATGAAAAACTGTTTTTT
>TRBJ2-7|once|.|TRBV18
CASSPGRVSYEQYF
TGTGCCAGCTCACCGGGCAGGGTCTCCTACGAGCAGTACTTC
>TRBJ1-5|.|.|TRBV24-1
CATSDAIGYGQPQHF
TGTGCCACCAGTGATGCGATCGGGTATGGTCAGCCCCAGCATTTT